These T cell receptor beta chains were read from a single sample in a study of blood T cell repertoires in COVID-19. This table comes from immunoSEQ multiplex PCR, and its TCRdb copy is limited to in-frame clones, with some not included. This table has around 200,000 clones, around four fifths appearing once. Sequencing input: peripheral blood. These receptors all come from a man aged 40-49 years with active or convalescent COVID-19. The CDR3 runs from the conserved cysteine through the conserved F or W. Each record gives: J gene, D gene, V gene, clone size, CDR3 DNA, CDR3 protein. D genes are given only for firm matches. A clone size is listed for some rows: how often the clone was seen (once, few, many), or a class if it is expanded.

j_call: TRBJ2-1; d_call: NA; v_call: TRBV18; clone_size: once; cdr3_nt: TGTGCCAGCTCACCACCGGTAGTTTCCGATGAGCAGTTCTTC; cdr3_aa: CASSPPVVSDEQFF
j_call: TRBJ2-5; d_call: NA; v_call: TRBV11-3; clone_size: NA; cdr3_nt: TGTGCCAGCAGCTCATCCCGGGACACGCAAGAGACCCAGTACTTC; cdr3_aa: CASSSSRDTQETQYF
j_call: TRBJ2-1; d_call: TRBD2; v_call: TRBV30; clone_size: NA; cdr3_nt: TGTGCCTGGAGCGTTGGACTAGCGGATTACAATGAGCAGTTCTTC; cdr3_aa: CAWSVGLADYNEQFF
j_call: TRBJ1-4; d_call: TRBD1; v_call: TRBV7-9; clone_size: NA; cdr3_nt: TGTGCCAGCAGCCCGGGACAGGGAGTTGAAAAACTGTTTTTT; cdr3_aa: CASSPGQGVEKLFF
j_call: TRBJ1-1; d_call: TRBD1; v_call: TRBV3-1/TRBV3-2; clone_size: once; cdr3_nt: TGTGCCAGCAGCCCCGAGGGGGCGCTGAACACTGAAGCTTTCTTT; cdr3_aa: CASSPEGALNTEAFF
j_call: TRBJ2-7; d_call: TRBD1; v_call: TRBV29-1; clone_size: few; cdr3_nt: TGCAGCGTTGAAGGGACAGGGGGAGACTACGAGCAGTACTTC; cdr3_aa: CSVEGTGGDYEQYF
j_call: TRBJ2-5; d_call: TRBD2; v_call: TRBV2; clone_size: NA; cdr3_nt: TGTGCCAGCAAGAGCGGGGGAGAGACCCAGTACTTC; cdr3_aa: CASKSGGETQYF
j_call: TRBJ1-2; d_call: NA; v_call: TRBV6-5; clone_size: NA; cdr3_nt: TGTGCCGTATCTAACTATGGCTACACCTTC; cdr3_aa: CAVSNYGYTF
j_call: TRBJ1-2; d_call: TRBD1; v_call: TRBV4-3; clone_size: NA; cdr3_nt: TGCGCCAGCAGCCAAGAAGGGACAGGACGCTATGGCTACACCTTC; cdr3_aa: CASSQEGTGRYGYTF
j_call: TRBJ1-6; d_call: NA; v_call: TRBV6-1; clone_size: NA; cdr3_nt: TGTGCCAGCAGTGACCGGGACAACTATAATTCACCCCTCCACTTT; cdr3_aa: CASSDRDNYNSPLHF
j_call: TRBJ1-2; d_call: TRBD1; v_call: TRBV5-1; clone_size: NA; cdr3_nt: TGCGCCAGCAGCTTCCACAGGGGCCTTAACTATGGCTACACCTTC; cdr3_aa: CASSFHRGLNYGYTF
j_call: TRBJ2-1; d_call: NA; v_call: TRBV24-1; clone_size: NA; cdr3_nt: TGTGCCACCAGTGATTTGGAGGGAAGTAGGAAGCAGTTCTTC; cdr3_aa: CATSDLEGSRKQFF
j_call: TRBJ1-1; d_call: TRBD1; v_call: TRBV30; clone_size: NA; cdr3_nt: TGTGCCTGGAACAGACTCACAGGGGCTGTGACTGAAGCTTTCTTT; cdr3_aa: CAWNRLTGAVTEAFF
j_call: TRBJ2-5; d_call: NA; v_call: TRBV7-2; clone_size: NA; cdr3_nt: TGTGCCAGCAGCCCGGGACTCCGGTGGGAGACCCAGTACTTC; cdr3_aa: CASSPGLRWETQYF
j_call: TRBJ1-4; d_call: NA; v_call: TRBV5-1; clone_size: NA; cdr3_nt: TGCGCCAGCAGCTTGGATGGTGTCCTATCTGAAAAACTGTTTTTT; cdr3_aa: CASSLDGVLSEKLFF
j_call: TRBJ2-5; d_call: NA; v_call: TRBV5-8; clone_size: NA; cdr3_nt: TGTGCCAGCTCGAGGGCCCCACAAGAGACCCAGTACTTC; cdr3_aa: CASSRAPQETQYF
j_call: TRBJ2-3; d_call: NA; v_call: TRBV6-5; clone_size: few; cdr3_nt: TGTGCCAGCAGTCCTCACTGGACAAAGCCTGATACGCAGTATTTT; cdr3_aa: CASSPHWTKPDTQYF
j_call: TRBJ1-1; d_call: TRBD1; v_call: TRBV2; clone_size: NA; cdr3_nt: TGTGCCAGCAAAGACAGGGGGTACACTGAAGCTTTCTTT; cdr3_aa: CASKDRGYTEAFF
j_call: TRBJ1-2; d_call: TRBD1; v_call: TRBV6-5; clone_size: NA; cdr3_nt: TGTGCCAGCAAACAGGGGGCTGGTGGCTACACCTTC; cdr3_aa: CASKQGAGGYTF
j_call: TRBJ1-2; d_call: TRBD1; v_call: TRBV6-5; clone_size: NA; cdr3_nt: TGTGCCAGCAGCGCCGGACAGGGGGGGTATGGCTACACCTTC; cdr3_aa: CASSAGQGGYGYTF
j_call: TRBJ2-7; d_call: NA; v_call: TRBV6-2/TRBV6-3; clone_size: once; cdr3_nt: TGTGCCAGCAGCCGGCTCAGGGGAACCTACGAGCAGTACTTC; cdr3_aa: CASSRLRGTYEQYF
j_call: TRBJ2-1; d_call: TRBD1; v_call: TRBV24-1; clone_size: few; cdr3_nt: TGTGCCACCAGTGATCGGGACAGGGCTCTACAGGGCAATGAGCAGTTCTTC; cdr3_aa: CATSDRDRALQGNEQFF
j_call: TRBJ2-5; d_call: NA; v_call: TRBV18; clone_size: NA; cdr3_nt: TGTGCCAGCTCACTGGTCAGCCAAGAGACCCAGTACTTC; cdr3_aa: CASSLVSQETQYF
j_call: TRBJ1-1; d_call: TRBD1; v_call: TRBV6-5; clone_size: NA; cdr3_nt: TGTGCCAGCCGACGGACAGGGGGCCCAAACACTGAAGCTTTCTTT; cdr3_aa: CASRRTGGPNTEAFF
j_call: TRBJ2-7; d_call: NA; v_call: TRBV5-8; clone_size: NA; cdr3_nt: TGTGCCAGCAGCTGGCTAACAAGTGGACAGTGGGTTTACGAGCAGTACTTC; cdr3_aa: CASSWLTSGQWVYEQYF
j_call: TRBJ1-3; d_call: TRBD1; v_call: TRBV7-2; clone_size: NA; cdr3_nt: TGTGCCAGCAGCTCCCGGACAGGCTCTGGAAACACCATATATTTT; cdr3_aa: CASSSRTGSGNTIYF
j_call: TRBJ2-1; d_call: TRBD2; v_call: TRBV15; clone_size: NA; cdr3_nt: TGTGCCACCAGCGTCCGACTAGCGGGAATCAACAATGAGCAGTTCTTC; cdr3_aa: CATSVRLAGINNEQFF
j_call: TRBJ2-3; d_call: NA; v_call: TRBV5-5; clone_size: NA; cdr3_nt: TGTGCCAGCAGCTTGGACCCGCTAGGCGCGTCGCAGTATTTT; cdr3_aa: CASSLDPLGASQYF
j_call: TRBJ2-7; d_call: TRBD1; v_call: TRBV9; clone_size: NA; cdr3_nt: TGTGCCAGCAGCGTAGGGACAGGTTCTCACTACGAGCAGTACTTC; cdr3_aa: CASSVGTGSHYEQYF
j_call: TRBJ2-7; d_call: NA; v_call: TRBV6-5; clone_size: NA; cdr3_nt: TGTGCCAGCAGTTCCGGACAGTCCTACGAGCAGTACTTC; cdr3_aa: CASSSGQSYEQYF
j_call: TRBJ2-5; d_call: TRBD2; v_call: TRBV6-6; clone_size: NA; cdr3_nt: TGTGCCAGCAGTCGGGGGGGGGAGACCCAGTACTTC; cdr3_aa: CASSRGGETQYF
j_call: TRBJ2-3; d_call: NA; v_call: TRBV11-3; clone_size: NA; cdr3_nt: TGTGCCAGCAGCCCAAGGGGTTCAGATACGCAGTATTTT; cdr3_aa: CASSPRGSDTQYF
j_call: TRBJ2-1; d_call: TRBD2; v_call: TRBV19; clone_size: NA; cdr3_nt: TGTGCCAGTAGTACTCAACGCGGGGGTAACGGTAGCAATGAGCAGTTCTTC; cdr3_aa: CASSTQRGGNGSNEQFF
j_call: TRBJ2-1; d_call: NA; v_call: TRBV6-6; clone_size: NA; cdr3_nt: TGTGCCAGCATAGGGCAGGGGGGAAATGAGCAGTTCTTC; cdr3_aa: CASIGQGGNEQFF
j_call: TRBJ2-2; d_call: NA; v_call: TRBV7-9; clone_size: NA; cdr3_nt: TGTGCCAGCAGCTCGAGCTCCGGGGAGCTGTTTTTT; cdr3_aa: CASSSSSGELFF
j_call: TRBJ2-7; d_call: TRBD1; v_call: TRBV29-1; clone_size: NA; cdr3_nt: TGCAGCGTCCGGCAAGGACAGGTTCGCGACGAGCAGTACTTC; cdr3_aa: CSVRQGQVRDEQYF
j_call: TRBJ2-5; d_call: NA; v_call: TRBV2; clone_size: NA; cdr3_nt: TGTGCCAGCAGTGCGTCACGGCAAGAGACCCAGTACTTC; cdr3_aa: CASSASRQETQYF
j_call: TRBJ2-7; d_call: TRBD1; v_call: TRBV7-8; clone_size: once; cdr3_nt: TGTGCCAGCAGCTTATCCGGGACAGGGGGTTTCGACGAGCAGTACTTC; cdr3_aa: CASSLSGTGGFDEQYF
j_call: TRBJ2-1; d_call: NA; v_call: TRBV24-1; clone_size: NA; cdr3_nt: TGTGCCACCAGTGATCCTGAGACATACTCCTACAATGAGCAGTTCTTC; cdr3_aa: CATSDPETYSYNEQFF
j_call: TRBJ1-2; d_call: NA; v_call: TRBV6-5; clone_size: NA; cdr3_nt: TGTGCCAGCAGTTACTCGGGCCACTCCTATGGCTACACCTTC; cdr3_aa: CASSYSGHSYGYTF
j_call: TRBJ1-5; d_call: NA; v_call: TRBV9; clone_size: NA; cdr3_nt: TGTGCCAGCACCCGGAGGGGGAGGGGTAATCAGCCCCAGCATTTT; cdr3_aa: CASTRRGRGNQPQHF
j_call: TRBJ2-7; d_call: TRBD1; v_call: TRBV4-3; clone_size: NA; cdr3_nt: TGCGCCAGCAGCCAAGTGGGGACAGGGACCTACGAGCAGTACTTC; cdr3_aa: CASSQVGTGTYEQYF
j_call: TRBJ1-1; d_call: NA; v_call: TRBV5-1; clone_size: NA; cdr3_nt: TGCGCCAGCAGCTTGAGTCCGGGGGGATTCACTGAAGCTTTCTTT; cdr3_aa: CASSLSPGGFTEAFF
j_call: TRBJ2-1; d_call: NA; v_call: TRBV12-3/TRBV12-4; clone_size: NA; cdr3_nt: TGTGCCAGCATCCAGGGGTCCTACAATGAGCAGTTCTTC; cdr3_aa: CASIQGSYNEQFF
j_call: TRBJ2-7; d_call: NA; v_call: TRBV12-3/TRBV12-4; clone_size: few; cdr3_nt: TGTGCCAGCAGAGGTCAGGGGACCAACGAGCAGTACTTC; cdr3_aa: CASRGQGTNEQYF
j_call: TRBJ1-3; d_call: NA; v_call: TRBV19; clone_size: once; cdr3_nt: TGTGCCAGTAGTCCAGCCTTGTTTGGAGGGGTCAGAAACACCATATATTTT; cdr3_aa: CASSPALFGGVRNTIYF
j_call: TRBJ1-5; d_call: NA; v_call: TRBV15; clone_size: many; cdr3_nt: TGTGCCACCAGCAGAGATCAGAATCAGCCCCAGCATTTT; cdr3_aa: CATSRDQNQPQHF
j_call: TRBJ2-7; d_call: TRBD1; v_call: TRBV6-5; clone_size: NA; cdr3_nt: TGTGCCAGCAGTTACCGGGACAGGGGGCAATTGGTGCAGTACTTC; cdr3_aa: CASSYRDRGQLVQYF
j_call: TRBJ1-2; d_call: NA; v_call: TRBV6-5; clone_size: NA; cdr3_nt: TGTGCCAGCAGTTACGAGGGGGGGAGCAGCTACACCTTC; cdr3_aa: CASSYEGGSSYTF
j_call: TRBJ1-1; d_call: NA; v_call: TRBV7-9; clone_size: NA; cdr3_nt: TGTGCCAGCAGCCAAGCGGTGGGTAGAACTGAAGCTTTCTTT; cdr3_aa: CASSQAVGRTEAFF
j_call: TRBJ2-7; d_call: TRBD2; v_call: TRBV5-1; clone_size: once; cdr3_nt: TGCGCCAGCAGCGTAGCGGGAAGTCCCTACGAGCAGTACTTC; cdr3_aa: CASSVAGSPYEQYF
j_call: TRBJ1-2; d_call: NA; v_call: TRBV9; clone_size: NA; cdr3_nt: TGTGCCAGCAGCCCTGTTGGGACTGTCCCCTTCTATGGCTACACCTTC; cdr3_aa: CASSPVGTVPFYGYTF
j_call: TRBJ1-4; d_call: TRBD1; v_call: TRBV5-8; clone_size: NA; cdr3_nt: TGTGCCAGCAGCTTGCCCGGGACAGGGAATGAAAAACTGTTTTTT; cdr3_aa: CASSLPGTGNEKLFF
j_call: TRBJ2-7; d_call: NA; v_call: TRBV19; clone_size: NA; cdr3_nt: TGTGCCAGTAGTTCAACAAGGACGGGGAGCTCCTACGAGCAGTACTTC; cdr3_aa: CASSSTRTGSSYEQYF
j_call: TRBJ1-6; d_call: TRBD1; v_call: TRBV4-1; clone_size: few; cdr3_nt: TGCGCCAGCAGCCAAGGGGACAGAAAAAATTCACCCCTCCACTTT; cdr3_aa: CASSQGDRKNSPLHF
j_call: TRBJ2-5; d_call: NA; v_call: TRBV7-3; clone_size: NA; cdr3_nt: TGTGCCAGCAGCTTAGTGGCATTTGAGACCCAGTACTTC; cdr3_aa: CASSLVAFETQYF
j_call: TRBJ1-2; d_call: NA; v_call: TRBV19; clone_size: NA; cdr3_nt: TGTGCCAGTGGTCGGCCAGGGAACCTCTATGGCTACACCTTC; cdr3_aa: CASGRPGNLYGYTF
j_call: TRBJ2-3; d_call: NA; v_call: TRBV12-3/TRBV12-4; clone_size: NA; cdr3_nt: TGTGCCAGCAGCCCGAGCACAGATACGCAGTATTTT; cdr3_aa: CASSPSTDTQYF
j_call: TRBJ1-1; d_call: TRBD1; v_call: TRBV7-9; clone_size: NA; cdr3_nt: TGTGCCAGCAGCTTAAGAAGAGGGGGCACCATGAACACTGAAGCTTTCTTT; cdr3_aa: CASSLRRGGTMNTEAFF
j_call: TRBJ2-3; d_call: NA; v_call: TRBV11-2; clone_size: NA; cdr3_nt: TGTGCCAGCAGCTCTCATTTAGCAGATACGCAGTATTTT; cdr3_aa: CASSSHLADTQYF